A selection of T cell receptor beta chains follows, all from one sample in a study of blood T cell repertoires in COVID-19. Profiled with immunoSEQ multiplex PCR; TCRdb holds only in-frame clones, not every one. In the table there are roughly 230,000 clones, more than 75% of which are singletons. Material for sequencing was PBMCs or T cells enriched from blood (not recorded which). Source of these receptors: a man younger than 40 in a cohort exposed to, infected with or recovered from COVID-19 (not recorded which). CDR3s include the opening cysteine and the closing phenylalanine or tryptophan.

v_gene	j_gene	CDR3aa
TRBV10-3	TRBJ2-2	CAIMPGAGTGELFF
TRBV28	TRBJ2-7	CASSLPRQGYPPSYEQYF
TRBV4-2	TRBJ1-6	CASSQVRGQGASNSPLHF
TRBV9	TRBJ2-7	CAREAGLAGPTVYEQYF
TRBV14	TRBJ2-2	CASSQDPTGRAGELFF
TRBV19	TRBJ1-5	CASTYRDRVDASNQPQHF
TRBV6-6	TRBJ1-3	CASSYPTGSGNTIYF
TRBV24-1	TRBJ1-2	CATSDPGGIYGYTF
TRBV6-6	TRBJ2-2	CASSYPTNTGELFF
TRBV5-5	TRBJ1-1	CASSSIQGARGTEAFF
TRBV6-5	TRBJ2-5	CASSPRLRGETQYF
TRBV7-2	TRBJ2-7	CASSLAQTGRDEQYF
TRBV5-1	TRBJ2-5	CASSINPAGVRETQYF
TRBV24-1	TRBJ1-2	CATSDSHRPTPAEYGYTF
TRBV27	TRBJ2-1	CASRLAGRNEQFF
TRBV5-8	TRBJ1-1	CASSLKTGLSEAFF
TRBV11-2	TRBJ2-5	CASSLVYGETQYF
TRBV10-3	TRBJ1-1	CAISVLPGTGGFTEAFF
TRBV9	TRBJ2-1	CASSGSSGNEQFF
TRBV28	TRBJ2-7	CASSLSSYEQYF
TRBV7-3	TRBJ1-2	CASSLATGDGYTF
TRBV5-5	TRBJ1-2	CASSQGAIGGYTF
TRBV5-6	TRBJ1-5	CASSPGGVLTPQHF
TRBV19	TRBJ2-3	CASRPGLTSTDTQYF
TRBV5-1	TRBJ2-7	CASSSTSVSYEQYF